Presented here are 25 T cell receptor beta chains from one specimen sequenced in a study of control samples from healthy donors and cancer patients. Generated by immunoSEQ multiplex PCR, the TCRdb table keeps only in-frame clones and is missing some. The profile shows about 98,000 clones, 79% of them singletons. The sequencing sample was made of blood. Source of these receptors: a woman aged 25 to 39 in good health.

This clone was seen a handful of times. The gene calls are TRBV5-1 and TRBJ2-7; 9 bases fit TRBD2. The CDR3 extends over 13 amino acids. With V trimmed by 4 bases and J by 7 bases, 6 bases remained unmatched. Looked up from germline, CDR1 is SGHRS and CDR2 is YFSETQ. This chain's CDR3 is CASSGGLAGEQYF. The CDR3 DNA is TGCGCCAGCAGCGGGGGACTAGCCGGTGAGCAGTACTTC. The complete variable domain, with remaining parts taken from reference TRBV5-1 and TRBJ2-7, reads KAGVTQTPRYLIKTRGQQVTLSCSPISGHRSVSWYQQTPGQGLQFLFEYFSETQRNKGNFPGRFSGRQFSNSRSEMNVSTLELGDSALYLCASSGGLAGEQYFGPGTRLTVT.

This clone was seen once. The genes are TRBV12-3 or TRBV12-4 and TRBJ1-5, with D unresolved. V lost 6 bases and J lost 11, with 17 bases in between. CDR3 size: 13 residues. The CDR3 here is CASSGRWTEAQHF. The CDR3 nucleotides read TGTGCCAGCAGCGGACGGTGGACGGAGGCCCAGCATTTT.

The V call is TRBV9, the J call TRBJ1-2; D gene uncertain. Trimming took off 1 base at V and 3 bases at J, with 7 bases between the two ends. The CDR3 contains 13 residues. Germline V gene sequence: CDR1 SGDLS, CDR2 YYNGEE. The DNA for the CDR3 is TGTGCCAGCAGCGTAAGGCAGGACTATGGCTACACCTTC. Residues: CASSVRQDYGYTF.

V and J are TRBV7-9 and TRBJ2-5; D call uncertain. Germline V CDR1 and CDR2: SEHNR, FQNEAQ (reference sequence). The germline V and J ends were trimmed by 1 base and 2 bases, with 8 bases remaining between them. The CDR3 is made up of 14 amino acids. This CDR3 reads CASSLEMTQETQYF. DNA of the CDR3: TGTGCCAGCAGCTTAGAAATGACTCAAGAGACCCAGTACTTC.

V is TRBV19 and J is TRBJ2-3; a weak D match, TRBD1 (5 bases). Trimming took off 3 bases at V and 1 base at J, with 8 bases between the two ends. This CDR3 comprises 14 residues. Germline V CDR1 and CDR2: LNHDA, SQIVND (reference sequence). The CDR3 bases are TGTGCCAGTAGTATGGGGCTACGCACAGATACGCAGTATTTT. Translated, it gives CASSMGLRTDTQYF.

For the CDR3, the DNA is TGTGCCAGCTCACCAATGGAGGGACCCCCAGAAGGCTACACCTTC. Translating it yields CASSPMEGPPEGYTF. J is TRBJ1-2 and V is TRBV18; TRBD1 is a possible D gene (5 bases). The CDR3 sequence is 15 residues long. Germline CDR1 is KGHSH and CDR2 is LQKENI. The ends were cut back, 2 bases at V and 8 bases at J, with 18 bases in the middle. The complete variable domain, with remaining parts taken from reference TRBV18 and TRBJ1-2, reads NAGVMQNPRHLVRRRGQEARLRCSPMKGHSHVYWYRQLPEEGLKFMVYLQKENIIDESGMPKERFSAEFPKEGPSILRIQQVVRGDSAAYFCASSPMEGPPEGYTFGSGTRLTVV.

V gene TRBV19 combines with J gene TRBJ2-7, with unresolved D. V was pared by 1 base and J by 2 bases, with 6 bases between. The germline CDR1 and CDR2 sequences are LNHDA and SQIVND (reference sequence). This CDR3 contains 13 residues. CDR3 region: CASSIAVTYEQYF. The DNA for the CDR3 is TGTGCCAGTAGTATAGCGGTTACCTACGAGCAGTACTTC.

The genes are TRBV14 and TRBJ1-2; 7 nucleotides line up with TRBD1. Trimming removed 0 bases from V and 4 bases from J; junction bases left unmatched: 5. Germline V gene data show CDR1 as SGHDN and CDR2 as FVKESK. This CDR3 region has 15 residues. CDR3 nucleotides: TGTGCCAGCAGCCAAGACCCAGGGGGAGGCTATGGCTACACCTTC. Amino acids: CASSQDPGGGYGYTF.

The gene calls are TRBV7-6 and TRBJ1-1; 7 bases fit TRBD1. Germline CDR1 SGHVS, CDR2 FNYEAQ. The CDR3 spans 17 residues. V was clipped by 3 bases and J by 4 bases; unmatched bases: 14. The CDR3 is CASSLDLGGRGATEAFF. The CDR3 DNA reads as TGTGCCAGCAGCTTGGACCTCGGTGGCAGGGGGGCCACTGAAGCTTTCTTT.

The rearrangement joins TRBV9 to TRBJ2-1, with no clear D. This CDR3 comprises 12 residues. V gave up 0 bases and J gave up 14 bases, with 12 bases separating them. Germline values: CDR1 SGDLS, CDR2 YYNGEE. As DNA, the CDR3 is TGTGCCAGCAGCGTAGCTTTAACCCAGGAGTTCTTC. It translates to CASSVALTQEFF.

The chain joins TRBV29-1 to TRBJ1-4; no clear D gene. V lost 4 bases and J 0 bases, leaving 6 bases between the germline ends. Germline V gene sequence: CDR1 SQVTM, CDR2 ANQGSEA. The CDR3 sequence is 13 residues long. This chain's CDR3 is CSVGVATNEKLFF. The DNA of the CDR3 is TGCAGCGTTGGGGTTGCAACTAATGAAAAACTGTTTTTT.

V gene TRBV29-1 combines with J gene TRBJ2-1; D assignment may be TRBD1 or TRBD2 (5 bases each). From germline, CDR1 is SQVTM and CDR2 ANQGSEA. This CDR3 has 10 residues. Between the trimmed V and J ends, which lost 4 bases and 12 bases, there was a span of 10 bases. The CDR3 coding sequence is TGCAGCGTTGCCGGGGCCACGCAGTTCTTC. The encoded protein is CSVAGATQFF.

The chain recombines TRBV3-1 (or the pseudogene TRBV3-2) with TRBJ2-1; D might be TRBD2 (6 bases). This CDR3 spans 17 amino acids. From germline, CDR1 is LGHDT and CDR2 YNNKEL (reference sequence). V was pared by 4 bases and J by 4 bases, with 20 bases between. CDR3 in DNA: TGTGCCAGCAGCCCTGTCCAGGGTAGCGGACTATACAATGAGCAGTTCTTC. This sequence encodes CASSPVQGSGLYNEQFF.

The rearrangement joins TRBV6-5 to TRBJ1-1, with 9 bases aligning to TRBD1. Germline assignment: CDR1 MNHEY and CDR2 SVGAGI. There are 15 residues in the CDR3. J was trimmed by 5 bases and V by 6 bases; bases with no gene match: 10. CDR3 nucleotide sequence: TGTGCCAGCAGACCAGGACAGGGGAGGTGGACTGAAGCTTTCTTT. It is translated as CASRPGQGRWTEAFF.

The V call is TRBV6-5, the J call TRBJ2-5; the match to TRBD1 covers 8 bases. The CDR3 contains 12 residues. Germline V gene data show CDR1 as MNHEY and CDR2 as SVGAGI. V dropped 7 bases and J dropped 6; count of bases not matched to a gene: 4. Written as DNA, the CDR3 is TGTGCCAGCAATGGACAGGGCCAGACCCAGTACTTC. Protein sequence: CASNGQGQTQYF.

CDR3 in DNA: TGTGCCAGCAGCAAAGTGGAAGGTAAAGGGGCAACTACCTACGAGCAGTACTTC. Its protein is CASSKVEGKGATTYEQYF. This chain joins TRBV21-1 and TRBJ2-7; TRBD1, the table's D call, lacks a check against the DNA. TRBV21-1 is a listed pseudogene. The CDR3 runs 18 residues.

CDR3 in DNA: TGTGCCCCCCACTGGGGGGTTTATGGCTACACCTTC. Translating it yields CAPHWGVYGYTF. The rearrangement links TRBV24-1 to TRBJ1-2, with a possible D match to TRBD1 (5 bases). This CDR3 comprises 12 residues. The V end lost 12 bases, the J end lost 5 bases, and 15 bases lay between the germline ends. The germline V gene has CDR1 KGHDR and CDR2 SFDVKD.

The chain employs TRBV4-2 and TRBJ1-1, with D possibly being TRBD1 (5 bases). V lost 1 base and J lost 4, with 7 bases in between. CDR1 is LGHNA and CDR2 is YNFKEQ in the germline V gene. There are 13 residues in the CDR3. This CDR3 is CASSQVGGTEAFF. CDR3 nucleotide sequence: TGTGCCAGCAGCCAAGTCGGGGGCACTGAAGCTTTCTTT.

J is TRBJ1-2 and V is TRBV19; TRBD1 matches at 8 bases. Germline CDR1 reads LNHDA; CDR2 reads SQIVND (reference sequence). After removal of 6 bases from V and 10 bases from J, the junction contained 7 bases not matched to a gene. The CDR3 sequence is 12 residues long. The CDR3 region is CASSRDRRVYTF. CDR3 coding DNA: TGTGCCAGTAGCCGGGACAGGCGAGTCTACACCTTC.

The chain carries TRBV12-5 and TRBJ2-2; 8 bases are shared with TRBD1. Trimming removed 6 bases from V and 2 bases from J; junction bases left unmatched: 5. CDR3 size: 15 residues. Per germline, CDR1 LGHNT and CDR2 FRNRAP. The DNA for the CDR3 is TGTGCTAGTGGAGCGACAGGGGATAACACCGGGGAGCTGTTTTTT. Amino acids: CASGATGDNTGELFF.

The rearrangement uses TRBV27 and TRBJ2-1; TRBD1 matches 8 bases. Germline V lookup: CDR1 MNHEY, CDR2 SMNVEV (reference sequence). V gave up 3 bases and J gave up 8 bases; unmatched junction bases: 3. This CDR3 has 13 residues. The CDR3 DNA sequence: TGTGCCAGCAGTTTGGACAGGGCGGATGAGCAGTTCTTC. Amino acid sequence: CASSLDRADEQFF.

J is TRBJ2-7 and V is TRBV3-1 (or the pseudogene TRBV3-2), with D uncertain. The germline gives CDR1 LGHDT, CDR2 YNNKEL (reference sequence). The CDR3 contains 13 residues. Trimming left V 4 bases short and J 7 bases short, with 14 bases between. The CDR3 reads CASSPPRSREQYF. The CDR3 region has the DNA TGTGCCAGCAGCCCACCGCGCTCTAGGGAGCAGTACTTC.

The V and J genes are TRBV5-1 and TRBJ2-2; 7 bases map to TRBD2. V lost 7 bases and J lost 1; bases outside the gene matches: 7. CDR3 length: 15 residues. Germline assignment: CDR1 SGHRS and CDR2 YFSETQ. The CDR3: CASAGRGWNTGELFF. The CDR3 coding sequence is TGCGCCAGCGCTGGGCGGGGGTGGAACACCGGGGAGCTGTTTTTT.

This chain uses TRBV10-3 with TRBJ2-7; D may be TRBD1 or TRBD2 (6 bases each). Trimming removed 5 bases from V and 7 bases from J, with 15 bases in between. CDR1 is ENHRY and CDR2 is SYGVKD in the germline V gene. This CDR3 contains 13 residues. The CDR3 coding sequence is TGTGCCATCAGTCCTCTGGAGGGGGGTGAGCAGTACTTC. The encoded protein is CAISPLEGGEQYF.

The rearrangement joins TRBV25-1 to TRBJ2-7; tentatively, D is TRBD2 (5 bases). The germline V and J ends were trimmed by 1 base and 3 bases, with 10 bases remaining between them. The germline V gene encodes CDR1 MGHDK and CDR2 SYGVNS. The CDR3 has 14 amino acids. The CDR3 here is CASSEFGSFYEQYF. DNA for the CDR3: TGTGCCAGCAGTGAATTTGGGAGCTTCTACGAGCAGTACTTC.